Below are 17 T cell receptor beta chains sequenced from a single sample in a study of post-analysis software for immune sequencing data. The study's findings and limits: Patients carried roughly 5 TRBV segments more frequently than controls did, and TRBV5-6, TRBV5-1 and TRBV20-1 were among them.

Their antigens are not known. Carried by the TCR beta cDNA libraries were unique molecular identifiers. TCRdb ran MiXCR on the PCR reads and lists one entry per CDR3 protein. The table includes 750,000 to 950,000 distinct CDR3 sequences, under 60% detected once. Specimen: blood. Every receptor here comes from a girl aged 10 to 17 with multiple sclerosis.

The chain carries TRBV10-2 and TRBJ2-1; D not certain. Germline V gives CDR1 WSHSY, CDR2 SAAADI. The V gene lost 7 bases and the J gene lost 4 bases, with 14 bases spanning the gap. This CDR3 spans 14 amino acids. As DNA, the CDR3 is TGCGCCAGCACGGACCCAGGAACTTACAATGAGCAGTTCTTC. Its protein product is CASTDPGTYNEQFF.

The chain uses TRBV20-1 and TRBJ2-7; 14 bases align to TRBD2. Losses at the gene ends were 5 bases for V and 4 bases for J; bases not matched to a gene: 10. The CDR3 length is 16 residues. The V gene's germline CDR1 is DFQATT and CDR2 SNEGSKA (reference sequence). This CDR3 reads CSAPGLAGENPYEQYF. CDR3 DNA sequence: TGCAGTGCTCCGGGACTAGCGGGAGAAAATCCGTACGAGCAGTACTTC.

In its sample, this clonotype was seen a few times. This sequence joins TRBV7-9 and TRBJ1-6; no definite D call. This CDR3 has 14 residues. V was clipped by 1 base and J by 10 bases, with 11 bases between them. Germline values: CDR1 SEHNR, CDR2 FQNEAQ (reference sequence). CDR3 region: CASSLVLGESPLHF. The CDR3 nucleotides read TGTGCCAGCAGCTTAGTACTGGGAGAGTCACCCCTCCACTTT. Together with reference TRBV7-9 and TRBJ1-6, the CDR3 gives the full variable domain: DTGVSQNPRHKITKRGQNVTFRCDPISEHNRLYWYRQTLGQGPEFLTYFQNEAQLEKSRLLSDRFSAERPKGSFSTLEIQRTEQGDSAMYLCASSLVLGESPLHFGNGTRLTVT.

In regard to this clonotype: One end of the junction is discordant with germline, which a read error may explain. The chain couples TRBV5-1 to TRBJ2-4; D is possibly TRBD1 (6 bases). CDR3 length equals 14 residues. The germline gives CDR1 SGHRS, CDR2 YFSETQ. The CDR3 coding sequence is TGCACCAGCAGCTGGGATACAGGGATGAACATTCAGTACTTC. Amino acids: CTSSWDTGMNIQYF. Full variable domain (rest looked up from reference TRBV5-1 and TRBJ2-4): KAGVTQTPRYLIKTRGQQVTLSCSPISGHRSVSWYQQTPGQGLQFLFEYFSETQRNKGNFPGRFSGRQFSNSRSEMNVSTLELGDSALYLCTSSWDTGMNIQYFGAGTRLSVL.

This clonotype was seen a few times. The chain employs TRBV3-1 and TRBJ2-1, with 10 positions matching TRBD2. J gave up 7 bases and V 4 bases, and 10 bases lay outside the gene matches. Germline CDR1 LGHDT, CDR2 YNNKEL (reference sequence). The CDR3 consists of 16 residues. The CDR3, as DNA: TGTGCCAGCAGCCTCTCGAGGGTAGCGGGAGGAAATGAGCAGTTCTTC. The encoded protein is CASSLSRVAGGNEQFF.

A few counts support this clonotype. The CDR3 here is CSVEGWGEPDTQYF. CDR3 nucleotides: TGCAGCGTTGAAGGGTGGGGAGAACCAGATACGCAGTATTTT. V usage is TRBV29-1 and J usage is TRBJ2-3; possibly TRBD2 for D (5 bases). The CDR3 has 14 amino acids. Germline-derived CDR1 and CDR2 are SQVTM and ANQGSEA. Trimming pared 1 base from V and 4 bases from J, leaving 12 bases between.

The chain couples TRBV20-1 to TRBJ2-1; 12 nucleotides line up with TRBD2. The CDR3 runs 15 residues. With 8 bases clipped from V and 4 bases from J, the junction kept 9 bases outside the gene matches. Germline V lookup: CDR1 DFQATT, CDR2 SNEGSKA (reference sequence). For the CDR3, the DNA is TGCAGTACGACTAGCGGGAGCCTCCGGTACAATGAGCAGTTCTTC. Residues: CSTTSGSLRYNEQFF.

This clonotype was picked up a small number of times. This chain links TRBV7-9 with TRBJ2-1; 8 nucleotides agree with TRBD1. V lost 4 bases and J lost 9; bases outside the gene matches: 11. CDR3 size: 15 residues. Germline V CDR1 and CDR2: SEHNR, FQNEAQ (reference sequence). DNA of the CDR3: TGTGCCAGCAGCTCAGAAAGGACAGGGTCGGGTGAGCAGTTCTTC. Translation: CASSSERTGSGEQFF.

The CDR3 loop is CASSLDWTSGQETQYF. CDR3 nucleotides: TGTGCCAGCAGCTTAGATTGGACTAGCGGCCAAGAGACCCAGTACTTC. This chain uses TRBV11-2 with TRBJ2-5; TRBD2 agrees at 10 bases. The length of the CDR3 is 16 residues. Trimming removed 0 bases from V and 1 base from J; junction bases left unmatched: 2. CDR1 and CDR2 from the germline V gene are SGHAT and FQNNGV.

V gene TRBV15 combines with J gene TRBJ2-7; 7 nucleotides align to TRBD1. CDR1 is LNHNV, CDR2 YYDKDF, per germline (reference sequence). This CDR3 spans 13 amino acids. The J segment lost 4 bases and the V segment lost 6 bases, leaving 6 bases of the junction unmatched. Here the CDR3 DNA reads TGTGCCACCAGTACGGGACAGCTTTACGAGCAGTACTTC. This translates into CATSTGQLYEQYF.

The chain uses TRBV15 and TRBJ1-1; maybe TRBD1 (6 bases). V shed 0 bases and J shed 0 bases, with 17 bases lying between them. CDR1 and CDR2 (germline): LNHNV, YYDKDF (reference sequence). The CDR3 sequence is 18 residues long. Written as DNA, the CDR3 is TGTGCCACCAGCAGAGATCGCGGGGGGCGAATCATGAACACTGAAGCTTTCTTT. Encoded protein: CATSRDRGGRIMNTEAFF. Full variable domain (rest looked up from reference TRBV15 and TRBJ1-1): DAMVIQNPRYQVTQFGKPVTLSCSQTLNHNVMYWYQQKSSQAPKLLFHYYDKDFNNEADTPDNFQSRRPNTSFCFLDIRSPGLGDTAMYLCATSRDRGGRIMNTEAFFGQGTRLTVV.

The J gene is TRBJ2-5, the V gene TRBV7-9, with D tentatively TRBD1 (6 bases). Trimming removed 2 bases from V and 1 base from J, with 11 bases in between. In germline, CDR1 is SEHNR, CDR2 FQNEAQ (reference sequence). The CDR3 extends over 15 amino acids. CDR3 in amino acids: CASSLPTGTQETQYF. The CDR3 region has the DNA TGTGCCAGCAGCTTACCTACAGGGACCCAAGAGACCCAGTACTTC.

J is TRBJ2-1 and V is TRBV7-8, with TRBD2 as a possible D gene (5 bases). This CDR3 has 16 residues. V was shortened by 1 base and J by 5 bases, with 15 bases between the two germline ends. Germline V gives CDR1 SGHVS, CDR2 FQNEAQ. CDR3 nucleotides: TGTGCCAGCAGCTTAGACCCCACAAGCGGCCACAATGAGCAGTTCTTC. It is translated as CASSLDPTSGHNEQFF.

The chain carries TRBV7-6 and TRBJ1-6; D not certain. This CDR3 is 13 amino acids long. The germline CDR1 and CDR2 sequences are SGHVS and FNYEAQ. The ends were cut back, 5 bases at V and 14 bases at J, with 16 bases in the middle. The CDR3 nucleotides read TGTGCCAGCAGCGTTGACCCGGCCAGAACCCTCCACTTT. This sequence encodes CASSVDPARTLHF.

This clonotype was observed at least ten times. The chain is built from TRBV10-3 and TRBJ2-7; D unclear. The V gene's germline CDR1 is ENHRY and CDR2 SYGVKD. The CDR3 is 16 amino acids. V was cut by 4 bases and J by 2 bases, with 18 bases left in between. The CDR3 spells CAISGVAADGAYEQYF. For the CDR3, the DNA is TGTGCCATCAGTGGGGTGGCCGCGGATGGGGCCTACGAGCAGTACTTC.

This clonotype was observed a few times. This chain links TRBV20-1 with TRBJ2-3, with D perhaps TRBD2 (6 bases). The CDR3 has 13 residues. V lost 5 bases and J lost 5, with 14 bases in between. Germline V gives CDR1 DFQATT, CDR2 SNEGSKA (reference sequence). CDR3 coding DNA: TGCAGTGCTCCGATTCTAGCGTTAGATACGCAGTATTTT. Encoded protein: CSAPILALDTQYF.

This clonotype was seen more than once but under ten times. The V call is TRBV20-1, the J call TRBJ1-5; D might be TRBD1 (5 bases). The CDR3 is 15 residues long. Germline V gene sequence: CDR1 DFQATT, CDR2 SNEGSKA (reference sequence). Trimming removed 3 bases at V and 4 bases at J, with 16 bases between. The CDR3 region is CSASSSGTDNQPQHF. The CDR3 nucleotides read TGCAGTGCTAGTTCATCCGGGACTGATAATCAGCCCCAGCATTTT.